This T cell receptor beta chain was sequenced for a study of blood T cell repertoires in COVID-19. Overall study: Whether acute or convalescent, the COVID-19 samples came from the United States, Italy and Spain. Sources were T cells, B-cell-depleted T cells, or PBMCs; the material itself was cDNA or gDNA.

It was during active infection that Seattle patients were enrolled and then longitudinally followed. Per the original data handling: Estimation of nucleated cell counts relied on the amplification of reference gene primers. Profiling relied on immunoSEQ multiplex PCR, and the TCRdb table lists in-frame clones only, not all of them. The V and J calls and clone size were taken over from that table, and D and trimming were inferred from the DNA. The data hold roughly 100,000 clones, with more than 90% observed a single time. This clone was seen once. CDR3 length: 14 amino acids. The V end was cut by 4 bases, the J end by 3 bases, with 12 bases between. The germline V gene has CDR1 MNHEY and CDR2 SVGEGT.

This receptor was taken from a woman aged 50 to 65 with COVID-19, enrolled during active disease. Specimen: peripheral blood. The chain joins TRBV6-2 or TRBV6-3 to TRBJ1-1; perhaps TRBD1 as D (6 bases). This chain's CDR3 is CASSLTRGYTEAFF. CDR3 sequence (DNA): TGTGCCAGCAGTTTGACGAGGGGGTACACTGAAGCTTTCTTT.